The sequence of this T cell receptor beta chain was determined in a study of T cells in Graves' hyperthyroidism and ophthalmopathy. V dropped 11 bases and J dropped 0 bases, with 11 bases sitting between them. The length of the CDR3 is 12 residues. Germline CDR1 is LGHDT and CDR2 is YNNKEL (reference sequence). RNA transcripts provided the source from which TCR beta CDR3 regions were amplified. The HTBI set primed first-round TCR CDR3 RT-PCR. Each CDR3 protein is one row after TCRdb ran MiXCR on the multiplex PCR reads. The table has 600,000 to 650,000 distinct CDR3 sequences, about 17% seen once. This clonotype was recorded at least ten times.

This TCR derives from a young woman with Graves' hyperthyroidism. The material sequenced was blood. The chain joins TRBV3-1 to TRBJ2-7, with D hard to call. As DNA, the CDR3 is TGTGCCGTAGGTTTGAACTCCTACGAGCAGTACTTC. It encodes CAVGLNSYEQYF.